This T cell receptor beta chain was observed in a study of cytomegalovirus exposure and HLA in healthy donors. General study points: Later on, an analysis tied 18,000 or so TCR beta sequences to HLA alleles at 0.05 false discovery rate.

CDR1 SGHAT and CDR2 FQNNGV come from the germline V gene. The V end lost 1 base, the J end lost 12 bases, and 13 bases lay between the germline ends. The CDR3 length is 12 residues. 60 Vbeta and 13 Jbeta primers were used in PCR. This table comes from immunoSEQ multiplex PCR, and its TCRdb copy is limited to in-frame clones, with some not included. The table lists under 200,000 clones, 70% to 90% of them singletons. Concerning this clone itself: Its antigen is not identified.

The specimen was PBMCs. The chain combines TRBV11-2 with TRBJ2-7; D is undetermined. The TCR was taken from a man younger than 35 in good health and CMV-seropositive. The CDR3 bases are TGTGCCAGCAGCTTAGTTCCGCGAGGCCGGTACTTC. Translation: CASSLVPRGRYF.